This TCR beta chain was profiled in a study of T cell changes during pregnancy in multiple sclerosis. Profiling relied on immunoSEQ multiplex PCR, and the TCRdb table lists in-frame clones only, not all of them. Among over 100,000 clones listed, roughly nine tenths were seen once. The receptor's source is a female donor with multiple sclerosis, enrolled in a pregnancy study. The sequencing used peripheral blood, collected in the third trimester of pregnancy.

This chain's CDR3 is CASSQRTGTGNTIYF. The CDR3 DNA is TGTGCCAGCAGCCAAAGGACAGGGACTGGAAACACCATATATTTT. The gene calls are TRBV4-2 and TRBJ1-3; 8 bases align to TRBD1. Germline CDR1 LGHNA, CDR2 YNFKEQ. The V segment lost 2 bases and the J segment 2 bases; nucleotides outside the gene matches: 2. This CDR3 comprises 15 residues.